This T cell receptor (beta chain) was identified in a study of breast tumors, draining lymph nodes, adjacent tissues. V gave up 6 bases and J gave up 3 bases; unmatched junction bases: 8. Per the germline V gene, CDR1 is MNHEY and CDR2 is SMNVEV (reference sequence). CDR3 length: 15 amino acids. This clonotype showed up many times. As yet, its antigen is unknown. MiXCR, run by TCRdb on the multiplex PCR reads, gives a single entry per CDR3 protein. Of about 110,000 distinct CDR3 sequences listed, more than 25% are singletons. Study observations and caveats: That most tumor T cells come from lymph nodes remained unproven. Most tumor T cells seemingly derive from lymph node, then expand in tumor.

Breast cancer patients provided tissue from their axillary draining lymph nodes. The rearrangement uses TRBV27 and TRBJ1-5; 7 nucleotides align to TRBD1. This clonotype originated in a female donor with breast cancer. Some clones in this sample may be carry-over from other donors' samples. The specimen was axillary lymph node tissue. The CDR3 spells CASRLRQGDNQPQHF. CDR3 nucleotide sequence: TGTGCCAGCAGACTAAGACAGGGCGACAATCAGCCCCAGCATTTT.